The 2 T cell receptor beta chains given below trace back to one sample, sequenced in a study of CD8 T cells in Susac syndrome. RNA in amounts of about 0.5 to 1 ug was reverse transcribed with random hexamers. TCRdb re-analysed the immunoSEQ multiplex PCR reads in MiXCR, keeping a single row per CDR3 protein. The sample lists about 200,000 distinct CDR3 sequences, 85% to 95% seen once, with 0.082% in the top ten. The sample comprised CD4+ T cells from PBMCs. The receptors were sampled from a human donor with multiple sclerosis.

V usage is TRBV29-1 and J usage is TRBJ2-1; D uncertain. This CDR3 is built from 13 residues. The V end lost 4 bases, the J end lost 6 bases, and 13 bases lay between the germline ends. Germline lookup yields CDR1 SQVTM and CDR2 ANQGSEA. CDR3 sequence (DNA): TGCAGCGTTGCATTCGTCCTCCGCAATGAGCAGTTCTTC. This codes for CSVAFVLRNEQFF.

The genes are TRBV9 and TRBJ2-3, with TRBD2 matching 11 bases. Trimming took 4 bases from V and 0 from J; bases not matched to a gene: 4. Germline CDR1 and CDR2: SGDLS and YYNGEE. The CDR3 is made up of 16 amino acids. The CDR3 is CASSSPSGGSTDTQYF. As DNA, the CDR3 is TGTGCCAGCAGCTCCCCTAGCGGGGGGAGCACAGATACGCAGTATTTT.